This T cell receptor (beta chain) was sequenced in a study of blood T cell repertoires in COVID-19 (dated by TCRdb to about 2020). Concerning the study at large: Samples from collaborators originated in the United States, Italy and Spain and spanned both the acute and convalescent phases of COVID-19. The material from the prospective study consisted of cDNA or gDNA derived from T cells, B-cell-depleted T cells, or PBMCs. Deeply sampled blood TCRbeta repertoires from subjects exposed to, actively infected with, or recovered from COVID-19 were included in the dataset. The repertoires were released in a freely available public database intended as a resource for research on the immune response to SARS-CoV-2. Samples came from the ongoing ImmuneRACE study (first 160 participants) plus 1,254 subjects from 6 global collaborators. Sample metadata almost always included a de-identified subject ID, COVID-19 status, age in years and sex. Where available, HLA class I and class II types were taken from metadata supplied by the sample provider and were not determined by assay-based typing. General study outcomes and caveats: The amount of clinical and demographic metadata varied by source and participant and was provided uncurated.

One collaborating source in Seattle enrolled patients during active infection and followed them longitudinally through the course of disease. Collaborating institutions collected whole blood in K2EDTA tubes following their own protocols. For TCRbeta analysis, collaborators shipped samples as frozen whole blood, isolated PBMCs, or DNA extracted from either of those sample types. As to this clone: No antigen is known for it. Relative to the germline gene, one junction end is altered; a read error may explain this.

The CDR3, from cysteine to phenylalanine, totals 16 residues. Kept here is only the CDR3 DNA, which spans 48 bases and is read in frame from base 1. As encoded in the germline V gene (reference sequence), CDR1 is MNHEY while CDR2 is SMNVEV. TCRbeta CDR3 regions were amplified from genomic DNA by means of the immunoSEQ Assay, a bias-controlled multiplex PCR. Turning to the authors' computational methods: Within the assay, amplification of reference gene primers was used to estimate how many nucleated cells each sample contained. To quantify the absolute abundance of each unique TCRbeta CDR3 rearrangement, sequence reads were collapsed and filtered. For each sample, productive Simpson clonality was calculated as the square root of Simpson's diversity index over productive rearrangements. TCRdb holds this immuneACCESS table with in-frame rearrangements only. Some clones are missing; in checked studies, unresolved V genes explain under half, and the rest has no known cause. V, J and clone size were drawn from that table, and D and trimming were deduced from the DNA. In all, the sample holds tens of thousands of clones, and 89% of those were seen once. Roughly 5% of the sample belongs to the ten largest clones.

This chain is built from TRBV27 and TRBJ1-3; matching of 5 bases hints at TRBD1 as the D gene. The sequenced sample was peripheral blood. The origin of this receptor is a man aged 55 to 70 with COVID-19, enrolled during active disease. The CDR3 reads as follows: CASSLSRQFSGNTIYF. The nucleotides read TGTGCCAGCAGTCTATCCAGACAGTTCTCTGGAAACACCATATATTTT.